This T cell receptor beta chain came from a study of post-analysis software for immune sequencing data. Regarding the study as a whole: Included in a set of roughly five TRBV segments more frequent in patients than controls were TRBV5-6, TRBV5-1 and TRBV20-1.

Unique molecular identifiers were carried by the TCR beta cDNA libraries. One entry per CDR3 protein results from TCRdb running MiXCR on the PCR reads. The repertoire has about 460,000 distinct CDR3 sequences, roughly 45% of them found once; the top ten carry around an eighth. The CDR3 has 13 amino acids. V was shortened by 2 bases and J by 7 bases, with 9 bases between the two germline ends. Germline V gene sequence: CDR1 MNHEY, CDR2 SMNVEV (reference sequence). As regards this clonotype: Antigen specificity is unknown.

The receptor was isolated from a girl aged 10 to 17 with multiple sclerosis. The chain uses TRBV27 and TRBJ2-1, with unresolved D. What was sequenced was blood. The CDR3 spells CASSLSLGNEQFF. The CDR3 DNA follows: TGTGCCAGCAGTTTAAGTCTGGGAAATGAGCAGTTCTTC.